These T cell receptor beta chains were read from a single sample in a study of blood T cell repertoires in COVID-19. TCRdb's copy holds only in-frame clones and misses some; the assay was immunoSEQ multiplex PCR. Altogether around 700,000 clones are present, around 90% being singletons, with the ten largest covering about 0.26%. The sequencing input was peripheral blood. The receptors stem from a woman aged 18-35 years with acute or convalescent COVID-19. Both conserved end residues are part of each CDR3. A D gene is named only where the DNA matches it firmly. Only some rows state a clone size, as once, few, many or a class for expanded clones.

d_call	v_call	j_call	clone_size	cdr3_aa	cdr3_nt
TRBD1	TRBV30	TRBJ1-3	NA	CAWRMSTGEPGNTIYF	TGTGCCTGGAGGATGTCGACAGGGGAACCTGGAAACACCATATATTTT
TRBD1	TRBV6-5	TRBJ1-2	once	CASSYSGQEGYTF	TGTGCCAGCAGTTACTCCGGACAGGAGGGCTACACCTTC
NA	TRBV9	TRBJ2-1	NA	CASSGSIGIKSSYNEQFF	TGTGCCAGCAGCGGGAGCATTGGCATTAAGAGCTCCTACAATGAGCAGTTCTTC
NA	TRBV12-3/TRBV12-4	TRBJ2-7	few	CASRGGGSYEQYF	TGTGCCAGCAGGGGAGGGGGTTCCTACGAGCAGTACTTC
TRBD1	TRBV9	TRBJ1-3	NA	CASSVVGTVSSGNTIYF	TGTGCCAGCAGCGTAGTGGGGACAGTTTCCTCTGGAAACACCATATATTTT
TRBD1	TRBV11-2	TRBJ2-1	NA	CASSLRQLTGGIYNEQFF	TGTGCCAGCAGCTTACGCCAATTAACAGGGGGCATCTACAATGAGCAGTTCTTC
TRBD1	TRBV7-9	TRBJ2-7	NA	CASRYGQGGPYEQYF	TGTGCCAGCAGATATGGACAGGGAGGCCCCTACGAGCAGTACTTC
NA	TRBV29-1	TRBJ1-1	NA	CSVPQGNEAFF	TGCAGCGTTCCCCAGGGTAATGAAGCTTTCTTT
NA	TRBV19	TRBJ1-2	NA	CASSIEQGDEYNYGYTF	TGTGCCAGTAGTATAGAACAGGGAGATGAATATAACTATGGCTACACCTTC
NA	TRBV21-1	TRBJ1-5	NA	CASRGGRECNQPQHF	TGTGCCAGCCGGGGGGGGCGGGAGTGCAATCAGCCCCAGCATTTT
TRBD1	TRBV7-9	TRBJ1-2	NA	CASSWSDRDGYTF	TGTGCCAGCAGCTGGTCGGACAGGGATGGCTACACCTTC
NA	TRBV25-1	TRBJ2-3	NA	CATRQSATDTQYF	TGTGCCACCCGACAGAGTGCTACAGATACGCAGTATTTT
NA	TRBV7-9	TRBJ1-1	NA	CASSSGQYEAFF	TGTGCCAGCAGCTCAGGACAGTATGAAGCTTTCTTT
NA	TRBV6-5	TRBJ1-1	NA	CASSRGTFTEAFF	TGTGCCAGCAGTAGAGGGACATTCACTGAAGCTTTCTTT
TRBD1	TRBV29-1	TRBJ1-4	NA	CSVLNRGPNEKLFF	TGCAGCGTTCTTAACAGGGGGCCTAATGAAAAACTGTTTTTT
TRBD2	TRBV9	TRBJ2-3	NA	CASSYGGDTDTQYF	TGTGCCAGCAGCTATGGGGGGGACACAGATACGCAGTATTTT
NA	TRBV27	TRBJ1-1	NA	CASSLLRQNTEAFF	TGTGCCAGCAGTTTATTAAGACAGAATACTGAAGCTTTCTTT
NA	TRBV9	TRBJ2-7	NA	CASSVSGASYEQYF	TGTGCCAGCAGCGTGTCTGGGGCCTCGTACGAGCAGTACTTC
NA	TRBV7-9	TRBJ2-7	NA	CASSGGAGYSYEQYF	TGTGCCAGCAGCGGGGGGGCCGGATACTCCTACGAGCAGTACTTC
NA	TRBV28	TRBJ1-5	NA	CASSSGQPVNQPQHF	TGTGCCAGCAGTTCCGGACAGCCAGTCAATCAGCCCCAGCATTTT
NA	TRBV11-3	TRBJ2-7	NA	CASSLGQPPYEQYF	TGTGCCAGCAGCTTAGGACAGCCACCCTACGAGCAGTACTTC
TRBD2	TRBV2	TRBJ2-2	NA	CASTPGLAGGPITGELFF	TGTGCCAGCACCCCCGGACTAGCGGGGGGGCCGATCACCGGGGAGCTGTTTTTT
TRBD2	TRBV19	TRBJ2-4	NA	CASSIGLAGHKAKNIQYF	TGTGCCAGTAGTATAGGACTAGCGGGGCATAAAGCCAAAAACATTCAGTACTTC
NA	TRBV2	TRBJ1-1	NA	CASSGKSGNAEAFF	TGTGCCAGCAGTGGTAAATCGGGGAACGCTGAAGCTTTCTTT
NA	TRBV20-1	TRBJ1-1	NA	CSRQMNTEAFF	TGCAGCCGACAGATGAACACTGAAGCTTTCTTT
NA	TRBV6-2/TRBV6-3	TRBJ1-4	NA	CASGPRPREANEKLFF	TGTGCCAGCGGCCCGAGACCGAGGGAAGCTAATGAAAAACTGTTTTTT
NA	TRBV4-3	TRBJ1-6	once	CASSQAPSTEMGGNSPLHF	TGCGCCAGCAGCCAAGCCCCCTCCACGGAAATGGGGGGTAATTCACCCCTCCACTTT
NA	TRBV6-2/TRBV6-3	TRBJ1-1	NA	CASSDGEVWTEAFF	TGTGCCAGCAGCGACGGGGAAGTCTGGACTGAAGCTTTCTTT
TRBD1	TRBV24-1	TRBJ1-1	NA	CATSEKSRTGGGNTEAFF	TGTGCCACCAGTGAAAAATCCCGGACAGGGGGCGGTAACACTGAAGCTTTCTTT
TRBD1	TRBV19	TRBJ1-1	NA	CASSNGQVLGTEAFF	TGTGCCAGTAGTAATGGACAGGTTCTTGGCACTGAAGCTTTCTTT
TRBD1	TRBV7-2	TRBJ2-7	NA	CASSFGTVSYEQYF	TGTGCCAGCAGCTTCGGGACAGTCTCCTACGAGCAGTACTTC
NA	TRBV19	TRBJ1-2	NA	CASSIVEGGGYTF	TGTGCCAGTAGTATAGTTGAAGGGGGTGGCTACACCTTC
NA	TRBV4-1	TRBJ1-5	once	CASSQEVRSNQPQHF	TGCGCCAGCAGCCAAGAGGTGAGAAGTAATCAGCCCCAGCATTTT
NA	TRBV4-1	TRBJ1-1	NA	CASSRPLQPLNTEAFF	TGCGCCAGCAGCCGACCCCTACAGCCTCTGAACACTGAAGCTTTCTTT
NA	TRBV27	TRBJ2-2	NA	CASRDYCCTGELFF	TGTGCCAGCAGGGACTACTGTTGCACCGGGGAGCTGTTTTTT
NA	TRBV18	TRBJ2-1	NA	CASSPRGRNEQFF	TGTGCCAGCTCACCGCGAGGGAGAAATGAGCAGTTCTTC
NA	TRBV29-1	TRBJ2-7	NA	CSVEDLLAHEQYF	TGCAGCGTTGAAGATCTACTCGCCCACGAGCAGTACTTC
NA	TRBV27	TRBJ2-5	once	CASTQRSGGQETQYF	TGTGCCAGCACGCAAAGGAGTGGAGGACAAGAGACCCAGTACTTC
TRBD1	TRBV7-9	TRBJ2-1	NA	CASSPARGQGINEQFF	TGTGCCAGCTCCCCCGCCAGGGGACAGGGGATCAATGAGCAGTTCTTC
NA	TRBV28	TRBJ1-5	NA	CASRSDSFGSGNQPQHF	TGTGCCAGCAGGTCTGACTCTTTTGGGAGCGGCAATCAGCCCCAGCATTTT
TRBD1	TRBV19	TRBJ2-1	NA	CASSLPPATGGNEQFF	TGTGCCAGTAGTCTCCCCCCCGCGACAGGGGGAAATGAGCAGTTCTTC
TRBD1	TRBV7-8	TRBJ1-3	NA	CASSGDSDAGNTIYF	TGTGCCAGCAGCGGGGACAGTGACGCTGGAAACACCATATATTTT
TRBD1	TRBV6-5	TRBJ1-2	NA	CASSTLTGGAAGYTF	TGTGCCAGCAGTACACTGACAGGGGGCGCAGCTGGCTACACCTTC
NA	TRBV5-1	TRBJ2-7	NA	CASSWLQSSYEQYF	TGCGCCAGCAGCTGGCTACAGTCCTCCTACGAGCAGTACTTC
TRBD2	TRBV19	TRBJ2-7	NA	CASSSGGSTYEQYF	TGTGCCAGTAGTAGCGGGGGGTCCACCTACGAGCAGTACTTC
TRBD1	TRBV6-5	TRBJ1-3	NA	CASSRTGATGNTIYF	TGTGCCAGCAGCCGGACAGGGGCCACTGGAAACACCATATATTTT
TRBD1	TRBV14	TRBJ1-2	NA	CASSFSPGQGNYGYTF	TGTGCCAGCAGCTTCTCACCGGGACAGGGGAACTATGGCTACACCTTC
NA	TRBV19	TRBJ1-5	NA	CASSGGSNQPQHF	TGTGCCAGTAGTGGAGGAAGCAATCAGCCCCAGCATTTT
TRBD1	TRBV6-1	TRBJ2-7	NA	CASSEDDGQGYEQYF	TGTGCCAGCAGTGAAGACGACGGACAGGGATACGAGCAGTACTTC
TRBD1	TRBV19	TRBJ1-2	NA	CASRDGTVYGYTF	TGTGCCAGTAGGGACGGGACAGTCTATGGCTACACCTTC
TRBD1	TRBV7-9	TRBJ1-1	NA	CASSLTGRGNTEAFF	TGTGCCAGCAGCTTGACAGGGCGGGGGAACACTGAAGCTTTCTTT
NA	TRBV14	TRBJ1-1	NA	CASSAGTEAFF	TGTGCCAGTTCCGCGGGAACTGAAGCTTTCTTT
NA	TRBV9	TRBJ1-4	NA	CASSQTVEALATNEKLFF	TGTGCCAGCAGCCAGACAGTCGAGGCCCTTGCAACTAATGAAAAACTGTTTTTT